A selection of T cell receptor beta chains follows, all from one sample in a study of blood T cell repertoires in COVID-19. Profiled with immunoSEQ multiplex PCR; TCRdb holds only in-frame clones, not every one. The data contain about 300,000 clones, roughly 84% of them seen just once; the ten biggest clones take up around 1.6%. Material: peripheral blood. The receptors here all came from a human donor with COVID-19, enrolled during active disease. The donor label of this sample is uncertain. Each CDR3 is given with its conserved first and last residue. A D gene is named only where the DNA matches it firmly. Clone size is not always given. Where it is, it says once, few, many or a class for expanded clones.

size | J | D | V | DNA | CDR3
NA | TRBJ1-2 | NA | TRBV27 | TGTGCCAGCGCAACGGGAAACTATGGCTACACCTTC | CASATGNYGYTF
NA | TRBJ2-2 | NA | TRBV6-5 | TGTGCCAGCAGTTACGCACTAGCCACCGGGGAGCTGTTTTTT | CASSYALATGELFF
NA | TRBJ2-1 | NA | TRBV11-3 | TGTGCCAGCAGCTTAGGAGGCCCTGGTAAAGTAGATGAGCAGTTCTTC | CASSLGGPGKVDEQFF
NA | TRBJ2-5 | TRBD1 | TRBV24-1 | TGTGCCACCAGTGATCCCTGGACAGGGAACCAAGAGACCCAGTACTTC | CATSDPWTGNQETQYF
NA | TRBJ2-5 | NA | TRBV3-1/TRBV3-2 | TGTGCCAGCAGCCGAACTGGCGCCGGGGAGACCCAGTACTTC | CASSRTGAGETQYF
NA | TRBJ2-5 | TRBD1 | TRBV6-6 | TGTGCCAGCAGTGACGGGACAGGGGTCGACGAGACCCAGTACTTC | CASSDGTGVDETQYF
once | TRBJ2-1 | TRBD2 | TRBV7-3 | TGTGCCAGCAGCTTAAGGTCGGGACTAGCAGGGTGGGGTGAGCAGTTCTTC | CASSLRSGLAGWGEQFF
NA | TRBJ2-7 | NA | TRBV3-1/TRBV3-2 | TGTGCCAGCAGCCAAGATTTCTCGAGGGCAGCAGCTAAATTC | CASSQDFSRAAAKF
NA | TRBJ2-1 | TRBD1 | TRBV6-5 | TGTGCCAGCACTAGGACAGGGTTCGATGAGCAGTTCTTC | CASTRTGFDEQFF
few | TRBJ2-4 | TRBD2 | TRBV7-3 | TGTGCCAGCAGCCCCGGGGGGGCGGGAAACATTCAGTACTTC | CASSPGGAGNIQYF
NA | TRBJ1-5 | TRBD1 | TRBV19 | TGTGCCAGTACCTGGACAGGGGGCAATCAGCCCCAGCATTTT | CASTWTGGNQPQHF
NA | TRBJ2-1 | TRBD2 | TRBV7-7 | TGTGCTAGCAGCTTAGCTGCATCGGGAGCGGGAGAGGAAGTTGAGCAGTTCTTC | CASSLAASGAGEEVEQFF
NA | TRBJ2-3 | NA | TRBV7-2 | TGTGCCAGCAGCTTATCCCGGGGATCAGATACGCAGTATTTT | CASSLSRGSDTQYF
NA | TRBJ2-7 | NA | TRBV20-1 | TGCAGTGGAGGGGGTGACCACGAGCAGTACTTC | CSGGGDHEQYF
NA | TRBJ2-5 | NA | TRBV9 | TGTGCCAGCAGCCCATGGGGGGGCGGAGAGACCCAGTACTTC | CASSPWGGGETQYF
NA | TRBJ2-3 | TRBD1 | TRBV7-8 | TGTGCCAGCAGCCCCTCTAGGGGACAGGGGACAGATACGCAGTATTTT | CASSPSRGQGTDTQYF
NA | TRBJ2-7 | NA | TRBV7-3 | TGTGCCAGCAGCGGGCAACAGGGCTACGAGCAGTACTTC | CASSGQQGYEQYF
few | TRBJ1-5 | NA | TRBV5-5 | TGTGCCAGCAGCTTGGAGGCAGGGCGTCAGCCCCAGCATTTT | CASSLEAGRQPQHF
many | TRBJ1-2 | TRBD1 | TRBV7-2 | TGTGCCAGCAGCTTAACCGGACAGGGATATTATGGCTACACCTTC | CASSLTGQGYYGYTF
NA | TRBJ2-1 | NA | TRBV3-1/TRBV3-2 | TGTGCCAGCAGCCTTAGTAATGAGCAGTTCTTC | CASSLSNEQFF
NA | TRBJ2-7 | TRBD1 | TRBV7-2 | TGTGCCAGCAGCTTGGGGACAGGGGTTTCCTACGAGCAGTACTTC | CASSLGTGVSYEQYF
few | TRBJ1-1 | NA | TRBV11-1 | TGTGCCAGCAGCTTAGTGAAGGGGGTGAACACTGAAGCTTTCTTT | CASSLVKGVNTEAFF
NA | TRBJ2-1 | TRBD2 | TRBV3-1/TRBV3-2 | TGTGCCAGCAGCCGCCTAGCGGGAGGCTACAATGAGCAGTTCTTC | CASSRLAGGYNEQFF
NA | TRBJ1-1 | TRBD1 | TRBV6-5 | TGTGCCAGCAGGGGGACAGGGCTGAACACTGAAGCTTTCTTT | CASRGTGLNTEAFF
NA | TRBJ1-4 | NA | TRBV30 | TGTGCCTGGAGTGCCACACAGGGTCTTAATGAAAAACTGTTTTTT | CAWSATQGLNEKLFF
NA | TRBJ1-1 | TRBD1 | TRBV5-1 | TGCGCCAGCAGCTTGGCCGGGACAGGGAACACTGAAGCTTTCTTT | CASSLAGTGNTEAFF
NA | TRBJ1-6 | TRBD1 | TRBV9 | TGTGCCAGCTCTCCGGGGGCAGGGGGTTCACCCCTCCACTTT | CASSPGAGGSPLHF
NA | TRBJ2-5 | NA | TRBV6-5 | TGTGCCAGCAGGTCAACCGGGATTACAAAAGAGAGCCAGTACTTC | CASRSTGITKESQYF
NA | TRBJ2-1 | TRBD1 | TRBV11-2 | TGTGCCAGCAGCTTAACGGGACAGGGGGACTCGCATGAGCAGTTCTTC | CASSLTGQGDSHEQFF
NA | TRBJ2-6 | TRBD1 | TRBV5-4 | TGTGCCAGCAGCTGGGGGACAGGGGGCGGCTCTGGGGCCAACGTCCTGACTTTC | CASSWGTGGGSGANVLTF
NA | TRBJ2-7 | NA | TRBV10-3 | TGTGCCATCAGTGAGTCGGTGGTAGCGGATTACGAGCAGTACTTC | CAISESVVADYEQYF
NA | TRBJ2-1 | TRBD2 | TRBV5-1 | TGCGCCAGCAGCTTGGTCCGCACTCCCGGGACTAGCGTCCCTCACAATGAGCAGTTCTTC | CASSLVRTPGTSVPHNEQFF
once | TRBJ1-4 | TRBD1 | TRBV19 | TGTGCCAGTAGTTTGACACAGGGGAACGGCGACGAAAAACTGTTTTTT | CASSLTQGNGDEKLFF
once | TRBJ2-7 | NA | TRBV19 | TGTGCCAGTAGTATGACTAGGCGGGAGCAGTACTTC | CASSMTRREQYF
NA | TRBJ2-3 | NA | TRBV7-2 | TGTGCCAGCAGCTTAGCCGGACCTCGAGCGGCAGATACGCAGTATTTT | CASSLAGPRAADTQYF
NA | TRBJ2-3 | NA | TRBV16 | TGTGCCAGCAGCCAATCAAAGGGGGCAGATACGCAGTATTTT | CASSQSKGADTQYF
NA | TRBJ1-1 | TRBD1 | TRBV11-1 | TGTGCCAGCAGCCGCACAGGGGGCGAAGGCGAAGCTTTCTTT | CASSRTGGEGEAFF
NA | TRBJ2-3 | NA | TRBV19 | TGTGCCAGTAGTATAGGGGCTGCCACAGATACGCAGTATTTT | CASSIGAATDTQYF
NA | TRBJ1-5 | NA | TRBV18 | TGTGCCAGCTCACACGAGAGAGGGGGAGAGGGTCAGCCCCAGCATTTT | CASSHERGGEGQPQHF
NA | TRBJ2-1 | TRBD2 | TRBV4-1 | TGCGCCAGCAGCCTCGACGGAGCGGGGGGAAGCGCTGAGCAGTTCTTC | CASSLDGAGGSAEQFF
NA | TRBJ2-1 | TRBD2 | TRBV2 | TGTGCCAGCAGTATAGGACTAGCAAGCGAGCAGTTCTTC | CASSIGLASEQFF
NA | TRBJ1-6 | TRBD1 | TRBV2 | TGTGCCAGCAGTGAAGATCCTGGACAGGGAGTTCCCCTCCACTTT | CASSEDPGQGVPLHF
once | TRBJ1-5 | NA | TRBV19 | TGTGCCAGTAGTACACTTCACAGGGGCAATCAGCCCCAGCATTTT | CASSTLHRGNQPQHF
NA | TRBJ2-5 | TRBD2 | TRBV28 | TGTGCCAGCAGTTTATCTTCGGGACTAGCGGTGGAGACCCAGTACTTC | CASSLSSGLAVETQYF
NA | TRBJ1-1 | NA | TRBV6-5 | TGTGCCAGCCTTGGCAGGGCTCAGGTCCACACTGAAGCTTTCTTT | CASLGRAQVHTEAFF
NA | TRBJ1-6 | TRBD1 | TRBV2 | TGTGCCACCAGACTCTCTACAACAGGGGCTATTGGCTCACCCCTCCACTTT | CATRLSTTGAIGSPLHF
NA | TRBJ2-7 | TRBD2 | TRBV5-1 | TGCGCCAGCAGCCCGGGGGGAGGGTTCAGCTCCTACGAGCAGTACTTC | CASSPGGGFSSYEQYF
NA | TRBJ2-1 | TRBD2 | TRBV6-2/TRBV6-3 | TGTGCCAGCAGTTACCAGTCCGGGGCTAGCGGGGGGTGGTTCTTC | CASSYQSGASGGWFF
NA | TRBJ2-7 | TRBD2 | TRBV2 | TGTGCCAGCAGCCGCCCGGGGCTAGCGGAGGAGGGGGAGCAGTACTTC | CASSRPGLAEEGEQYF
few | TRBJ1-6 | TRBD1 | TRBV7-2 | TGTGCCAGCAGCCCGCCGGGACAGGGAAATTCACCCCTCCACTTT | CASSPPGQGNSPLHF